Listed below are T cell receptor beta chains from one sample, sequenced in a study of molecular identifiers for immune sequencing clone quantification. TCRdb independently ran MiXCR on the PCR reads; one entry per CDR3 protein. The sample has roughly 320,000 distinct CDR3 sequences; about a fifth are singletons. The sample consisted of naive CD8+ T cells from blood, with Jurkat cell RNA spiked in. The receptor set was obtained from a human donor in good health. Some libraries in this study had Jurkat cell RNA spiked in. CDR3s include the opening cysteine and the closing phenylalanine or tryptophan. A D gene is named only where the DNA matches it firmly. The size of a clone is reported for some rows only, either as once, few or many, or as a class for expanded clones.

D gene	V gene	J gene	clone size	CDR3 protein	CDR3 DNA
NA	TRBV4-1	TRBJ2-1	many	CASSPRRDYNEQFF	TGCGCCAGCAGCCCCCGGCGAGACTACAATGAGCAGTTCTTC
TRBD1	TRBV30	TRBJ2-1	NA	CTYVTGPYGEQFF	TGTACCTATGTGACAGGGCCCTATGGTGAGCAGTTCTTC
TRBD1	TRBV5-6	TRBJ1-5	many	CASSVGQGGQPQHF	TGTGCCAGCAGCGTAGGACAGGGAGGACAGCCCCAGCATTTT
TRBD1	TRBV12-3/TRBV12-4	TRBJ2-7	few	CASSLGTGEYEQYF	TGTGCCAGCAGTTTAGGGACAGGGGAGTACGAGCAGTACTTC
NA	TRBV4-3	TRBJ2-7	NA	CASSPGASDYEQYF	TGCGCCAGCAGCCCAGGGGCTAGCGACTACGAGCAGTACTTC
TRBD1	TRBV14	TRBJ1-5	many	CASSHRDRVKNQPQHF	TGTGCCAGCAGCCACCGGGACAGGGTGAAAAATCAGCCCCAGCATTTT
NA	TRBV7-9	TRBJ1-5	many	CASSLTEDNQPQHF	TGTGCCAGCAGCTTAACAGAAGACAATCAGCCCCAGCATTTT
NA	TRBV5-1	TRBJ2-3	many	CASSLGLYDTDTQYF	TGCGCCAGCAGCTTGGGACTATATGACACAGATACGCAGTATTTT
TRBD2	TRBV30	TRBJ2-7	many	CAWSTIAGEQYF	TGTGCCTGGAGTACAATAGCGGGGGAGCAGTACTTC
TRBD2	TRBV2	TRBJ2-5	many	CASSEAASGAGLLTQYF	TGTGCCAGCAGTGAAGCGGCTAGCGGGGCCGGGCTACTAACCCAGTACTTC
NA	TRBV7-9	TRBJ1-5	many	CASSLGQTNQPQHF	TGTGCCAGCAGCTTAGGACAGACCAATCAGCCCCAGCATTTT
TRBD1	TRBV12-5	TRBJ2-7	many	CASGSDRGNDREQYF	TGTGCTAGTGGTTCCGACAGGGGGAACGATAGGGAGCAGTACTTC
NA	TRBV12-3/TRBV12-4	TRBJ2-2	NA	CASRFGGLGGELFF	TGTGCCAGCAGGTTTGGGGGTCTAGGCGGGGAGCTGTTTTTT
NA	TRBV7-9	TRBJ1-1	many	CASSSTRSKTPVDSEAFF	TGTGCCAGCAGCTCCACCCGAAGCAAAACCCCGGTGGACTCTGAAGCTTTCTTT
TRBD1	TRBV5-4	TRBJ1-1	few	CAGSLKGGASDTEAFF	TGTGCCGGCAGCTTGAAAGGGGGCGCATCGGACACTGAAGCTTTCTTT
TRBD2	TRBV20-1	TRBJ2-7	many	CSARGLATYEQYF	TGCAGTGCTAGAGGACTAGCAACCTACGAGCAGTACTTC
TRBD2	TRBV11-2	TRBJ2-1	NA	CASSQGTSGRAYNEQFF	TGTGCCAGCAGCCAAGGGACTAGCGGGAGGGCCTACAATGAGCAGTTCTTC
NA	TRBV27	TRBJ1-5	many	CASSLSSPTGPNQPQHF	TGTGCCAGCAGTTTATCGTCACCGACAGGCCCGAATCAGCCCCAGCATTTT